Presented here are 23 T cell receptor beta chains from one specimen sequenced in a study of monozygotic twins with inflammatory bowel disease. TCRdb processed the 5' RACE reads again and assigns one entry to each CDR3 protein, with no DNA. The table lists 400,000 to 500,000 distinct CDR3 sequences, with around 2.5% in the top ten. Sequencing was done on a sample of blood. These receptor sequences come from a human donor with ulcerative colitis or Crohn's disease, or a healthy co-twin of an affected twin (not recorded which).

This chain links TRBV28 with TRBJ1-1; TCRdb's D call, TRBD1, is unchecked because there is no DNA. CDR1 is MDHEN and CDR2 is SYDVKM in the germline V gene. The CDR3 has 14 amino acids. The CDR3 here is CASSLGTGDTEAFF.

This chain links TRBV5-1 with TRBJ2-1. In germline, CDR1 is SGHRS, CDR2 YFSETQ. The CDR3 sequence is 17 residues long. The CDR3 spells CASSPSFTGSSYNEQFF.

The rearrangement joins TRBV9 to TRBJ2-2; the D gene TCRdb calls, TRBD1, cannot be checked with no DNA. In germline, CDR1 is SGDLS, CDR2 YYNGEE. The CDR3 length is 14 residues. CDR3 loop: CASSVARQAGELFF. The entire variable domain, with the rest obtained from reference TRBV9 and TRBJ2-2, is as follows: DSGVTQTPKHLITATGQRVTLRCSPRSGDLSVYWYQQSLDQGLQFLIQYYNGEERAKGNILERFSAQQFPDLHSELNLSSLELGDSALYFCASSVARQAGELFFGEGSRLTVL.

Here the CDR3 reads CASSWGLQEGYNEQFF. The chain joins TRBV3-1 to TRBJ2-1; with no DNA, the TCRdb D assignment of TRBD1 cannot be verified. CDR3 length: 16 residues. Germline lookup yields CDR1 LGHDT and CDR2 YNNKEL (reference sequence).

The chain combines TRBV6-2 or TRBV6-3 with TRBJ1-1. Germline CDR1 reads MNHEY; CDR2 reads SVGEGT. The CDR3 is 13 residues long. CDR3 protein: CASSFFVEGEAFF.

V and J are TRBV11-2 and TRBJ1-1; there is no DNA to check the TCRdb D call of TRBD1. Germline CDR1 SGHAT, CDR2 FQNNGV. The CDR3 consists of 13 residues. The CDR3: CASNPRIQGDAFF.

The rearrangement joins TRBV4-1 to TRBJ1-3. CDR3 size: 16 residues. Germline CDR1 is MGHRA and CDR2 is YSYEKL. CDR3 protein: CASSHTTRYSGNTIYF.

The rearrangement links TRBV6-1 to TRBJ2-1; the TCRdb call, TRBD2, lacks DNA for checking. The CDR3 sequence is 14 residues long. CDR1 is MNHNS, CDR2 SASEGT, per germline. The CDR3 protein is CASGIGLAGNEQFF.

The chain is built from TRBV20-1 and TRBJ2-3. Looked up from germline, CDR1 is DFQATT and CDR2 is SNEGSKA (reference sequence). CDR3 length: 15 residues. CDR3 region: CSARDPRTTWDTQYF.

The V and J genes are TRBV11-1 and TRBJ2-1. The CDR3 extends over 13 amino acids. Germline CDR1 and CDR2: SGHAT and FQDESV (reference sequence). CDR3 region: CASSFSSYNEQFF.

The chain couples TRBV11-2 to TRBJ2-7; TCRdb picks TRBD2, but there is no DNA to check that call. In germline, CDR1 is SGHAT, CDR2 FQNNGV. This CDR3 is built from 16 residues. CDR3 residues: CASSSLAGGVSYEQYF.

The CDR3: CASSLARGRIEREENTEAFF. V gene TRBV5-1 combines with J gene TRBJ1-1; TCRdb reports TRBD1, a call that lacks DNA to check it against. The CDR3 has 20 amino acids. The germline V gene has CDR1 SGHRS and CDR2 YFSETQ.

The chain's CDR3 is CASSETGAAHSPLHF. The rearrangement uses TRBV12-3 or TRBV12-4 and TRBJ1-6; the TCRdb call, TRBD1, lacks DNA for checking. This CDR3 spans 15 amino acids.

The chain combines TRBV12-3 or TRBV12-4 with TRBJ2-1; TCRdb gives TRBD1 as the D gene, but with no DNA this cannot be confirmed. CDR3 length: 14 residues. The CDR3 protein is CASNLAGGLTEQFF.

The chain uses TRBV12-3 or TRBV12-4 and TRBJ1-1; as DNA is missing, the TRBD1 call by TCRdb cannot be tested. This CDR3 has 15 amino acids. The CDR3 is CASSNPFQGTTEAFF.

The CDR3 region is CASSLELATTDTQYF. The J gene is TRBJ2-3, the V gene TRBV7-2; there is no DNA to check the TCRdb D call of TRBD2. The CDR3 has 15 residues. Germline CDR1 and CDR2: SGHTA and FQGNSA.

V and J are TRBV30 and TRBJ2-1. The CDR3 covers 14 residues. The germline gives CDR1 GTSNPN, CDR2 SVGIG (reference sequence). CDR3 region: CAWSVGHGNNEQFF. The full variable domain, in which reference TRBV30 and TRBJ2-1 provide the parts outside the CDR3, is SQTIHQWPATLVQPVGSPLSLECTVEGTSNPNLYWYRQAAGRGLQLLFYSVGIGQISSEVPQNLSASRPQDRQFILSSKKLLLSDSGFYLCAWSVGHGNNEQFFGPGTRLTVL.

The V call is TRBV20-1, the J call TRBJ2-7; the TRBD2 assignment by TCRdb is unverifiable without DNA. CDR1 is DFQATT and CDR2 is SNEGSKA in the germline V gene (reference sequence). The CDR3 extends over 15 amino acids. This chain's CDR3 is CSARSSGGRTYEQYF.

The V gene is TRBV10-3, the J gene TRBJ2-1; the TCRdb D gene call, TRBD1, has no DNA to confirm it. The germline gives CDR1 ENHRY, CDR2 SYGVKD. This CDR3 spans 12 amino acids. This chain's CDR3 is CAISQGLDEQFF.

CDR3 in amino acids: CASSHNRGQETQYF. The chain joins TRBV3-1 to TRBJ2-5; TCRdb gives TRBD1 as the D gene, but with no DNA this cannot be confirmed. The CDR3 loop spans 14 amino acids. Germline V CDR1 and CDR2: LGHDT, YNNKEL (reference sequence).

This chain joins TRBV19 and TRBJ1-5; TCRdb proposes TRBD1, but this gene call is untestable without DNA. The CDR3 is made up of 13 amino acids. Germline CDR1 and CDR2: LNHDA and SQIVND (reference sequence). The chain's CDR3 is CASTGYSNQPQHF.

V gene TRBV7-2 combines with J gene TRBJ2-3; there is no DNA to check the TCRdb D call of TRBD1. The CDR3 spans 16 residues. In germline, CDR1 is SGHTA, CDR2 FQGNSA. The CDR3 protein is CASSPNPLPPTDTQYF. Supplemented by reference TRBV7-2 and TRBJ2-3, the full variable domain reads GAGVSQSPSNKVTEKGKDVELRCDPISGHTALYWYRQSLGQGLEFLIYFQGNSAPDKSGLPSDRFSAERTGGSVSTLTIQRTQQEDSAVYLCASSPNPLPPTDTQYFGPGTRLTVL.

The V and J genes are TRBV7-3 and TRBJ2-1; TCRdb's D gene call, TRBD1, goes unchecked for lack of DNA. The CDR3 has 15 amino acids. CDR1 SGHTA and CDR2 FQGTGA come from the germline V gene. The CDR3 here is CASGTGKISYNEQFF. The complete variable domain, with remaining parts taken from reference TRBV7-3 and TRBJ2-1, reads GAGVSQTPSNKVTEKGKYVELRCDPISGHTALYWYRQSLGQGPEFLIYFQGTGAADDSGLPNDRFFAVRPEGSVSTLKIQRTERGDSAVYLCASGTGKISYNEQFFGPGTRLTVL.